A selection of T cell receptor beta chains follows, all from one sample in a study of blood T cells in healthy people across ages. MiXCR was run by TCRdb on the 5' RACE reads, yielding one entry per CDR3 protein. The table includes about 800,000 distinct CDR3 sequences, 55% to 75% detected once. The sequenced sample consisted of blood. The source is a man aged 25 to 40 in good health. Both conserved end residues are part of each CDR3. The D gene is left open where the match is weak. Part of the rows lack a size; the others show once, few, many or a class for expanded clones.

size	J	D	V	CDR3	DNA
few	TRBJ1-1	NA	TRBV29-1	CSVEDSSRNTEAFF	TGCAGCGTTGAGGACAGCTCTCGGAACACTGAAGCTTTCTTT
NA	TRBJ2-1	TRBD2	TRBV29-1	CSVDGAGEKFF	TGCAGCGTTGACGGAGCGGGAGAAAAGTTCTTC
NA	TRBJ1-2	TRBD1	TRBV3-1	CASSPPDRANYGYTF	TGTGCCAGCAGCCCTCCGGACAGGGCCAACTATGGCTACACCTTC
NA	TRBJ2-1	NA	TRBV7-2	CVSSLALWDNEQFF	TGTGTCAGCAGCTTAGCGCTTTGGGACAATGAGCAGTTCTTC
NA	TRBJ2-4	NA	TRBV10-1	CASSDGENIQYF	TGCGCCAGCAGTGACGGCGAAAACATTCAGTACTTC
NA	TRBJ1-2	NA	TRBV28	CASSSQGRYGYTF	TGTGCCAGCAGTTCACAGGGACGGTATGGCTACACCTTC
few	TRBJ2-1	TRBD2	TRBV28	CASRTSGSYNEQFF	TGTGCCAGCAGGACTAGCGGGAGTTACAATGAGCAGTTCTTC
NA	TRBJ2-5	TRBD1	TRBV7-8	CASSVGGQNEQYF	TGTGCCAGCAGCGTAGGGGGACAGAATGAGCAGTACTTC
NA	TRBJ1-4	NA	TRBV7-2	CASSLVRTTNEKLFF	TGTGCCAGCAGCTTAGTCAGAACAACTAATGAAAAACTGTTTTTT
NA	TRBJ1-5	NA	TRBV6-1	CASSGSSNQPQHF	TGTGCCAGCAGCGGATCTAGCAATCAGCCCCAGCATTTT
NA	TRBJ2-6	TRBD2	TRBV13	CASSLVSSGGANVLTF	TGTGCCAGCAGCTTAGTTTCCTCGGGAGGAGCCAACGTCCTGACTTTC
NA	TRBJ1-2	TRBD1	TRBV20-1	CSALSEGASNYGYTF	TGCAGTGCACTCTCCGAGGGGGCGTCTAACTATGGCTACACCTTC
NA	TRBJ1-2	NA	TRBV6-6	CASSPEIKGSRYTF	TGTGCCAGCAGCCCGGAAATTAAGGGGAGCCGCTACACCTTC
NA	TRBJ2-7	NA	TRBV7-9	CASSLTLGAFEQYF	TGTGCCAGCAGCTTAACTCTCGGTGCCTTCGAGCAGTACTTC
NA	TRBJ2-7	TRBD1	TRBV5-1	CASSCSGGEWNEQYF	TGCGCCAGCAGCTGTTCAGGGGGCGAATGGAACGAGCAGTACTTC
few	TRBJ2-1	TRBD2	TRBV20-1	CSAPPGLAGGNEQFF	TGCAGTGCCCCCCCCGGACTAGCGGGAGGGAATGAGCAGTTCTTC
NA	TRBJ2-1	NA	TRBV12-3/TRBV12-4	CASSFNRRGNEQFF	TGTGCCAGCAGTTTTAACAGGAGGGGCAATGAGCAGTTCTTC
once	TRBJ1-4	NA	TRBV2	CASTSITNEKLFF	TGTGCCAGCACGAGCATAACTAATGAAAAACTGTTTTTT
few	TRBJ1-5	TRBD1	TRBV20-1	CSARGRQGSNQPQHF	TGCAGTGCTAGAGGCAGACAGGGCAGCAATCAGCCCCAGCATTTT
NA	TRBJ1-4	NA	TRBV5-1	CASSWKGQGTEKLFF	TGCGCCAGCAGCTGGAAGGGGCAGGGAACTGAAAAACTGTTTTTT
few	TRBJ2-5	NA	TRBV20-1	CSARVVGETQYF	TGCAGTGCTAGGGTAGTCGGGGAGACCCAGTACTTC
NA	TRBJ1-2	NA	TRBV12-3/TRBV12-4	CASSPHLINYGYTF	TGTGCCAGCAGCCCACACTTAATCAACTATGGCTACACCTTC
NA	TRBJ2-7	TRBD1	TRBV10-3	CAISELVGTGGYEQYF	TGTGCCATCAGTGAGCTCGTTGGGACAGGGGGCTACGAGCAGTACTTC
once	TRBJ2-5	NA	TRBV4-3	CASSQAARVETQYF	TGCGCCAGCAGCCAAGCCGCCAGGGTGGAGACCCAGTACTTC
NA	TRBJ2-3	TRBD2	TRBV12-3/TRBV12-4	CASSSSGSIPDTQYF	TGTGCCAGCAGTTCTAGCGGGAGTATCCCAGATACGCAGTATTTT